This TCR beta chain was captured by sequencing in a study of blood T cell repertoires in COVID-19. About the study: Collection of acute and convalescent COVID-19 samples took place in the United States, Italy and Spain.

Sequenced by immunoSEQ multiplex PCR; TCRdb stores in-frame clones only, minus some. The sample shows under 250,000 clones, around nine tenths of them seen only once. CDR1 LGHNA and CDR2 YNFKEQ come from the germline V gene. The germline V and J ends were trimmed by 3 bases and 2 bases, with 13 bases remaining between them. The CDR3 covers 16 residues. The sample was peripheral blood. The chain has TRBV4-2 and TRBJ2-2; D is unresolved. This clonotype was obtained from a young man with COVID-19, enrolled during active disease. The CDR3 nucleotides are TGTGCCAGCAGCCAGGAACCCCTAGGAAACACCGGGGAGCTGTTTTTT. It yields the protein CASSQEPLGNTGELFF.